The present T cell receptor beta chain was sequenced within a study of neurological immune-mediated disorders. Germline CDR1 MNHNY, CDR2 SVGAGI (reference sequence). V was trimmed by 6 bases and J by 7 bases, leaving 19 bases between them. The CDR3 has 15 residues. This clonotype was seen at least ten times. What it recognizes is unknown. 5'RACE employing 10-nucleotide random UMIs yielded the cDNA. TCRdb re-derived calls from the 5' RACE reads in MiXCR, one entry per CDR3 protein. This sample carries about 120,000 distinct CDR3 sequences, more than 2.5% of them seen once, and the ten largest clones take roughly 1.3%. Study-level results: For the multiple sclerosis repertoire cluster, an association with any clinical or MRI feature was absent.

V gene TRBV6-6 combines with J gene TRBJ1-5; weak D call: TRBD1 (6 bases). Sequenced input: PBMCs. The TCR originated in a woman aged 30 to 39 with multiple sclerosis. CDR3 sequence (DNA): TGTGCCAGCAGCCCCGAGACAGGTGCTAAGCAGCCCCAGCATTTT. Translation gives CASSPETGAKQPQHF.